The sequence of this TCR beta chain was determined in a study of T-cell reconstitution after alpha-beta-depleted transplantation in children (dated by TCRdb to the mid-2010s). With regard to the full study: The study quantitatively tracked T-cell immune reconstitution after TCRalphabeta/CD19-depleted allogeneic hematopoietic cell transplantation in children using TCR repertoire profiling.

The CDR1 and CDR2 encoded by the germline V gene (reference sequence) are DFQATT and SNEGSKA. Inclusive of the bounding cysteine and phenylalanine, the CDR3 is 14 residues long. The read is trimmed to its CDR3 DNA, 42 bases read in frame from base 1. V drops 0 bases and J drops 2 bases, leaving 10 bases in between. On this clonotype: Its antigen is currently not known. The input lacks base qualities; no much larger clone sits a single base away.

The library was made by PCR. The instrument given in TCRdb is Illumina HiSeq 2500. To normalize quantification of the TCRbeta repertoire, the TCR libraries were built with molecular barcoding that relied on unique molecular identifiers. TCRdb cleaned the public reads at Q25 with fastp, built clones with MiXCR and kept in-frame beta chains. Each entry is one CDR3 protein sequence, shown with its most common DNA and genes. In this sample the table shows 330,000 or so distinct CDR3 sequences, around 10% of which occur a single time. 2% to 3% of the sample is held by the ten biggest clonotypes. The chain joins TRBV20-1 to TRBJ2-5, with no D gene named confidently. Sequencing used PBMCs from the stem cell graft donor, obtained from the stem cell graft. The TCR originated in a human donor who donated a stem cell graft to a child with acute lymphoblastic leukemia. The nucleotide sequence is TGCAGTGCTAGAGATTCGAACGGACAAGAGACCCAGTACTTC. Translated, this is CSARDSNGQETQYF.